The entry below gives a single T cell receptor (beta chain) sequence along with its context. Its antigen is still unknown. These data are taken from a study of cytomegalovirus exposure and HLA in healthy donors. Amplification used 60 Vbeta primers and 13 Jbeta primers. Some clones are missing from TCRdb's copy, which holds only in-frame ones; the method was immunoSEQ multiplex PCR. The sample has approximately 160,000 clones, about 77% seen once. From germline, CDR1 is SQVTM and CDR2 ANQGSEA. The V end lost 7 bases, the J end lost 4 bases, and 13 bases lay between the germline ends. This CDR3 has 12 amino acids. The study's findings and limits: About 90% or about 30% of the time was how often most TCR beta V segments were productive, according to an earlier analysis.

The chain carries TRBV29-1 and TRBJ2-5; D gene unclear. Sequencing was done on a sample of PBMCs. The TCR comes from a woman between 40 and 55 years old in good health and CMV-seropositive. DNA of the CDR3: TGCAGCGCCTACCTCCCAGGAGAGACCCAGTACTTC. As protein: CSAYLPGETQYF.